Listed below are T cell receptor beta chains from one sample, sequenced in a study of blood T cell repertoires in COVID-19. Produced via immunoSEQ multiplex PCR; TCRdb's table is partial and in-frame only. The table includes some 74,000 clones, over 80% detected once. Sequencing was performed on peripheral blood. Every receptor here comes from an elderly woman with acute or convalescent COVID-19. Each CDR3 is given with its conserved first and last residue. The D gene is left open where the match is weak. The size entry is marked missing in some rows and otherwise reads once, few, many or a size class.

clone_size	v_call	j_call	d_call	cdr3_nt	cdr3_aa
NA	TRBV5-1	TRBJ2-5	TRBD2	TGCGCCAGCAGCGCCCAGACTAGCGGGGGATCGAAGACCCAGTACTTC	CASSAQTSGGSKTQYF
NA	TRBV24-1	TRBJ1-2	NA	TGTGCCACCTCCGGAGATCGGGACTATGGCTACACCTTC	CATSGDRDYGYTF
NA	TRBV5-4	TRBJ2-3	NA	TGTGCCAGCAGCTTGGCGCAGGCCCGAGATACGCAGTATTTT	CASSLAQARDTQYF
NA	TRBV5-5	TRBJ1-1	NA	TGTGCCAGCAGCTTGGGGCTACAGGACACCACATTTACTGAAGCTTTCTTT	CASSLGLQDTTFTEAFF
NA	TRBV25-1	TRBJ1-1	TRBD1	TGTGCCAGCACTACAGGGGTGAACACTGAAGCTTTCTTT	CASTTGVNTEAFF
many	TRBV7-9	TRBJ2-3	TRBD2	TGTGCCAGCAGCTTAGCGAAGGGACTAGCGGGGGTGAATAAATATTTT	CASSLAKGLAGVNKYF
NA	TRBV30	TRBJ2-7	TRBD1	TGTGCCTGGAGTGTAGGGACAGGGGTCACCTACGAGCAGTACTTC	CAWSVGTGVTYEQYF
NA	TRBV6-1	TRBJ1-3	TRBD1	TGTGCCAGCAGTGAAGCGACAGGGCGAGCTGGAAACACCATATATTTT	CASSEATGRAGNTIYF
NA	TRBV25-1	TRBJ2-3	TRBD1	TGTGCCAGCAGTGCGACAGGGTCTAGCACAGATACGCAGTATTTT	CASSATGSSTDTQYF
NA	TRBV18	TRBJ1-1	NA	TGTGCCAGCTCACCTTCGGACAAGAAAGCTTTCTTT	CASSPSDKKAFF
once	TRBV29-1	TRBJ1-4	NA	TGCAGCGTACAACGACAGGAGTCAACTAATGAAAAACTGTTTTTT	CSVQRQESTNEKLFF
NA	TRBV13	TRBJ2-1	TRBD1	TGTGCCAGCAGCTTAAGGGCAGGGGGATGGAATGAGCAGTTCTTC	CASSLRAGGWNEQFF
NA	TRBV9	TRBJ2-4	NA	TGTGCCAGCAGCGTAGGTAACAGCAACAACATTCAGTACTTC	CASSVGNSNNIQYF
NA	TRBV19	TRBJ1-5	TRBD1	TGTGCCAGTAGTATAGAAGGGCAGGGGGCGAAACGGAGTCAGCCCCAGCATTTT	CASSIEGQGAKRSQPQHF
NA	TRBV30	TRBJ2-5	NA	TGTGCCTGGAGTGGACGGAGCGCTTTAGAGACCCAGTACTTC	CAWSGRSALETQYF
few	TRBV5-1	TRBJ2-7	NA	TGCGCCAGCAGCATGGACTCGCTCTCCTACGAGCAGTACTTC	CASSMDSLSYEQYF
NA	TRBV4-1	TRBJ2-3	NA	TGCGCCACCGAGGCGGGCGTTACAGATACGCAGTATTTT	CATEAGVTDTQYF
once	TRBV27	TRBJ2-7	TRBD1	TGTGCCAGCAGTGTCCGACAGGGCGGAGCCTACGAGCAGTACTTC	CASSVRQGGAYEQYF
NA	TRBV7-9	TRBJ2-1	TRBD2	TGTGCCAGCAGCCTAGCGGGAGCCTACAATGAGCAGTTCTTC	CASSLAGAYNEQFF
NA	TRBV10-1	TRBJ1-1	NA	TGCGCCAGCAGTGCCCACGCCGGGGATAGGAAGGAAGCTTTCTTT	CASSAHAGDRKEAFF
NA	TRBV29-1	TRBJ2-5	NA	TGCAGCGTAGTCACAGGGTGGGAGACCCAGTACTTC	CSVVTGWETQYF
NA	TRBV14	TRBJ2-7	TRBD2	TGTGCCAGCAGCGTAACCGGGACTACCGCCTACGAGCAGTACTTC	CASSVTGTTAYEQYF
NA	TRBV5-1	TRBJ1-2	TRBD1	TGCGCCAGCAGCAAGGCCCCTAGGGGGCGGGATGGCTACACCTTC	CASSKAPRGRDGYTF
NA	TRBV4-1	TRBJ2-3	TRBD2	TGCGCCAGCAGCCACGAGCGGGAGCCGCGAGATACGCAGTATTTT	CASSHEREPRDTQYF
NA	TRBV12-3/TRBV12-4	TRBJ1-4	NA	TGTGCCAGCAGTTTATCGACAAGTGAAAAACTGTTTTTT	CASSLSTSEKLFF
once	TRBV6-5	TRBJ1-5	TRBD1	TGTGCCAGCAGGAGACTCGGACAGGGCAATCAGCCCCAGCATTTT	CASRRLGQGNQPQHF
NA	TRBV2	TRBJ2-1	NA	TGTGCCAGCAGTGAGGGACTCAACAATGAGCAGTTCTTC	CASSEGLNNEQFF
NA	TRBV10-3	TRBJ1-5	NA	TGTGCCATCAGTGAAACCCCTCCCCAGGGAGGTCAGCCCCAGCATTTT	CAISETPPQGGQPQHF
NA	TRBV9	TRBJ1-1	NA	TGTGCCAGCAGCCCCCTCACAGCGAACACTGAAGCTTTCTTT	CASSPLTANTEAFF
NA	TRBV7-3	TRBJ2-1	TRBD2	TGTGCCAGCAGCTTAATAGGCCTAGCGGAGGGTAATGAGCAGTTCTTC	CASSLIGLAEGNEQFF
NA	TRBV24-1	TRBJ1-1	NA	TGTGCCACCAGGGACTCCATGAACACTGAAGCTTTCTTT	CATRDSMNTEAFF
few	TRBV7-3	TRBJ2-7	NA	TGTGCCAGCAGCTTAGGCTTGGGGAGCTCCTACGAGCAGTACTTC	CASSLGLGSSYEQYF
once	TRBV6-1	TRBJ1-4	NA	TGTGCCAGCAGTGACAGGGGTGCTAATGAAAAACTGTTTTTT	CASSDRGANEKLFF
NA	TRBV27	TRBJ2-1	TRBD2	TGTGCCAGCAGTTTCTCGACTAGCGGGAGCAATGAGCAGTTCTTC	CASSFSTSGSNEQFF
NA	TRBV7-3	TRBJ2-1	TRBD2	TGTGCCAGCAGCTTAAAGACTAGCGGGCCGAATGAGCAGTTCTTC	CASSLKTSGPNEQFF
NA	TRBV7-9	TRBJ1-2	TRBD1	TGTGCCAGCAGCTTCCCGGGACAGGGGTTGCCCCACTATGGCTACACCTTC	CASSFPGQGLPHYGYTF
few	TRBV4-2	TRBJ1-5	TRBD1	TGTGCCAGCAGCCAAGATAACAGACAGGGGTATAGCAATCAGCCCCAGCATTTT	CASSQDNRQGYSNQPQHF
NA	TRBV10-3	TRBJ2-4	NA	TGTGCCATCAGTGAGTCCGCGAGAAACATTCAGTACTTC	CAISESARNIQYF
few	TRBV5-1	TRBJ1-2	NA	TGCGCCAGCAGCTTGGCTGACTATGGCTACACCTTC	CASSLADYGYTF
few	TRBV5-1	TRBJ1-1	NA	TGCGCCAGCAGCGTTCGGACACTCACTGATGAAGCTTTCTTT	CASSVRTLTDEAFF
few	TRBV5-1	TRBJ2-7	NA	TGCGCCAGCAGCCCTACCGCGGGGTACCACTACGAGCAGTACTTC	CASSPTAGYHYEQYF
NA	TRBV11-3	TRBJ2-7	NA	TGTGCCAGCAGCTGGGACGGGGGAGAGCAGTACTTC	CASSWDGGEQYF
NA	TRBV10-3	TRBJ2-3	TRBD1	TGTGCCACCAATACCCGGGACAGGGGAGAGGGCACAGATACGCAGTATTTT	CATNTRDRGEGTDTQYF
few	TRBV7-3	TRBJ1-2	TRBD1	TGTGCCAGCAGCTTAACGCCAGGGGGCAACTATGGCTACACCTTC	CASSLTPGGNYGYTF
few	TRBV5-6	TRBJ2-7	NA	TGTGCCAGCAGCCCTCCCGGGACACCCTACGAGCAGTACTTC	CASSPPGTPYEQYF
NA	TRBV10-2	TRBJ1-1	NA	TGCGCCAGCGGCGGGACCATGAACACTGAAGCTTTCTTT	CASGGTMNTEAFF
NA	TRBV5-4	TRBJ2-2	TRBD2	TGTGCCAGCAGCTTATGGGCGGGGGACACCGGGGAGCTGTTTTTT	CASSLWAGDTGELFF
NA	TRBV19	TRBJ2-5	TRBD2	TGTGCCAGTAGTATATCCGGCGGGGGGGGAGAGACCCAGTACTTC	CASSISGGGGETQYF